These T cell receptor beta chains were read from a single sample in a study of OX40 agonist ivuxolimab in advanced cancers. Libraries were prepared by immunoSEQ multiplex PCR; TCRdb keeps only in-frame clonotypes and omits some of them. The sample shows 100,000 or so clones, 89% of them seen only once. Source: CD4+ or CD8+ T cells sorted from blood, taken in a trial of the OX40 agonist ivuxolimab. The receptors here all came from an adult with an advanced solid tumor such as melanoma, head and neck, liver or kidney cancer. Both conserved end residues are part of each CDR3. The D gene is left open where the match is weak. For some rows the clone size is stated as once, few or many, or as a class when expanded; others skip it.

V gene	clone size	D gene	J gene	CDR3 DNA	CDR3 protein
TRBV27	NA	NA	TRBJ2-5	TGTGCCAGCAGTCCAGCTGGAGAGACCCAGTACTTC	CASSPAGETQYF
TRBV28	NA	NA	TRBJ1-4	TGTGCCAGCAGCCCAGGGCCCCGCCATGAAAAACTGTTTTTT	CASSPGPRHEKLFF
TRBV30	NA	TRBD1	TRBJ1-1	TGTGCCTGGAGTCCAACAGGGGCGCGCCACTCTTCAAACACTGAAGCTTTCTTT	CAWSPTGARHSSNTEAFF
TRBV19	NA	NA	TRBJ2-3	TGTGCCAGCCGGGGGCTAGCCACAGATACGCAGTATTTT	CASRGLATDTQYF
TRBV10-3	once	TRBD1	TRBJ1-1	TGTGCCATCAGTGATCCGGGACAGTTGAACACTGAAGCTTTCTTT	CAISDPGQLNTEAFF
TRBV28	NA	NA	TRBJ2-7	TGTGCCAGCAGTTCGGGCCCCTTCTACGAGCAGTACTTC	CASSSGPFYEQYF
TRBV14	once	NA	TRBJ1-1	TGTGCCAGCAGCCAAGTGTGGGTAAACACTGAAGCTTTCTTT	CASSQVWVNTEAFF
TRBV13	NA	NA	TRBJ2-2	TGTGCCAGCATGGGACGGGAATCCGGGGAGCTGTTTTTT	CASMGRESGELFF
TRBV9	NA	NA	TRBJ2-1	TGTGCCAGCAGCGTAGCCCCCCGCAATGAGCAGTTCTTC	CASSVAPRNEQFF
TRBV19	NA	NA	TRBJ2-3	TGTGCCAGTAGTATGAGGGTTTTGAAGGGGAAAGATACGCAGTATTTT	CASSMRVLKGKDTQYF
TRBV5-4	NA	NA	TRBJ1-1	TGTGCCAGCAGCTCAGGGCAGGCTTGGGAAGCTTTCTTT	CASSSGQAWEAFF
TRBV5-1	NA	NA	TRBJ1-2	TGCGCCAGCAGACCCTCCCCCGACTATGGCTACACCTTC	CASRPSPDYGYTF
TRBV19	NA	NA	TRBJ1-5	TGTGCCAGTAGGGACCCGCCGGGAGATCAGCCCCAGCATTTT	CASRDPPGDQPQHF
TRBV30	NA	NA	TRBJ1-2	TGTGCCTGGACTATCTACCGACTGACAGGTTATGGCTACACCTTC	CAWTIYRLTGYGYTF
TRBV19	NA	NA	TRBJ1-3	TGTGCCAGTAGTATAGTGGGACGGAGCTTCTCTGGAAACACCATATATTTT	CASSIVGRSFSGNTIYF
TRBV27	NA	TRBD1	TRBJ2-5	TGTGCCAGCAGTAATCCGGGACAGGGGCGGTGGGAGACCCAGTACTTC	CASSNPGQGRWETQYF
TRBV5-1	NA	TRBD1	TRBJ1-2	TGCGCCAGCAGCCCTAAAACAGGGGATGGCTACACCTTC	CASSPKTGDGYTF
TRBV19	NA	NA	TRBJ1-5	TGTGCCAACCCCCCGTATGTGGAAGATAGCCATCAGCCCCAGCATTTT	CANPPYVEDSHQPQHF
TRBV27	NA	NA	TRBJ1-5	TGTGCCAGCAGTTTCCGGGACGGAAGGAATCAGCCCCAGCATTTT	CASSFRDGRNQPQHF
TRBV19	NA	NA	TRBJ2-2	TGTGCCAGTAGGCCAAGGGGGACCGGGGAGCTGTTTTTT	CASRPRGTGELFF
TRBV30	NA	NA	TRBJ1-1	TGTGCCTGGAGTTCGGACCCGCCGGCCACTGAAGCTTTCTTT	CAWSSDPPATEAFF
TRBV5-8	NA	NA	TRBJ2-3	TGTGCCAGCAGCTTTCGGACCCGAGATACGCAGTATTTT	CASSFRTRDTQYF
TRBV27	NA	TRBD2	TRBJ2-7	TGTGCCAGCTCAGGACTAGCTCGAGGGGAGCAGTACTTC	CASSGLARGEQYF
TRBV2	NA	NA	TRBJ1-2	TGTGCCAGCAGTGCGAGACAGAGTACACAACCCTTC	CASSARQSTQPF
TRBV5-1	NA	NA	TRBJ1-1	TGCGCCAGCAGCTTGACCGAACGGGCTGAAGCTTTCTTT	CASSLTERAEAFF
TRBV27	few	NA	TRBJ1-6	TGTGCCAGCAGTACTCCCGGGATCAGGAATTCACCCCTCCACTTT	CASSTPGIRNSPLHF
TRBV7-3	few	NA	TRBJ1-1	TGTGCCAGCAGCTTAAGGGGGAACACTGAAGCTTTCTTT	CASSLRGNTEAFF
TRBV7-6	NA	TRBD2	TRBJ2-1	TGTGCCAGCAGCTTAGGCGGGGGAGGCAATGAGCAGTTCTTC	CASSLGGGGNEQFF
TRBV19	NA	TRBD2	TRBJ2-3	TGTGCCAGTAGTATAAGGTGGTCGGGACTAAGCACAGATACGCAGTATTTT	CASSIRWSGLSTDTQYF
TRBV27	NA	NA	TRBJ1-1	TGTGCCAGCAGTCCCGCGGTGGTGGTCTCCACTGAAGCTTTCTTT	CASSPAVVVSTEAFF
TRBV5-1	NA	TRBD2	TRBJ2-7	TGCGCCAGCAGCTCCCGGACTAGCGGGAGTCAGCGGGCCGAGCAGTACTTC	CASSSRTSGSQRAEQYF
TRBV14	NA	NA	TRBJ2-2	TGTGCCAGCAGCCCGGGACCGTGGGGGTGGGAGCGGAGCACCGGGGAGCTGTTTTTT	CASSPGPWGWERSTGELFF
TRBV19	NA	NA	TRBJ2-2	TGTGCCAGTAGTACTAGGTCATTCCGGGACCGACTGACCGGGGAGCTGTTTTTT	CASSTRSFRDRLTGELFF
TRBV7-9	NA	TRBD2	TRBJ2-3	TGTGCCAGCAGCCGCCGTAGCGGGAGGGATAGCACAGATACGCAGTATTTT	CASSRRSGRDSTDTQYF
TRBV19	NA	NA	TRBJ2-1	TGTGCCAGTAAAGAGGGGGGGTCGGGAAATGAGCAGTTCTTC	CASKEGGSGNEQFF
TRBV7-9	few	NA	TRBJ2-7	TGTGCCAGCAGCTTAGATGCTATCCAGGGGCGATTTCCCTACGAGCAGTACTTC	CASSLDAIQGRFPYEQYF
TRBV2	NA	NA	TRBJ2-2	TGTGCCAGGGAGGGCACCGGGGAGCTGTTTTTT	CAREGTGELFF
TRBV15	NA	TRBD2	TRBJ2-5	TGTGCCACCAGCAGAGGATGGTCTGCGGGAGGCCGTGAGCAGTACTTC	CATSRGWSAGGREQYF
TRBV5-4	NA	NA	TRBJ2-5	TGTGCCAGCAGCTTAGGACGGTCGGCGACCCAGTACTTC	CASSLGRSATQYF
TRBV28	NA	TRBD2	TRBJ2-3	TGTGCCAGTCCCCCCGTAGCGGGGATCACAGATACGCAGTATTTT	CASPPVAGITDTQYF
TRBV6-6	NA	NA	TRBJ2-4	TGTGCCAGCACCCTGGGTACGGGCCCCAAAAACATTCAGTACTTC	CASTLGTGPKNIQYF
TRBV5-1	NA	NA	TRBJ2-3	TGCGCCAGCAGACTACGGGCTGGGGTGGAAGATACGCAGTATTTT	CASRLRAGVEDTQYF
TRBV19	NA	TRBD1	TRBJ2-7	TGTGCCAGTAGTCCAGGGACAGGGTCTGTCTACGAGCAGTACTTC	CASSPGTGSVYEQYF
TRBV7-9	NA	TRBD1	TRBJ2-1	TGTGCCAGCAGCTTAGTGGGGCAGGGGGTCGCCAATGAGCAGTTCTTC	CASSLVGQGVANEQFF
TRBV30	NA	NA	TRBJ1-1	TGTGCCTGGAGTAAAGGGACAAGCGGAAATTTCCAGCGTCTGGGAGCTTTCTTT	CAWSKGTSGNFQRLGAFF
TRBV19	NA	TRBD1	TRBJ1-2	TGTGCCAGTAGGACAGGGGAGACGATTTTTCATGGCTACACCTTC	CASRTGETIFHGYTF
TRBV6-1	NA	NA	TRBJ2-5	TGTGCCAGCAGTGAAGGGACAGCAGGCCGAGAGACCCAGTACTTC	CASSEGTAGRETQYF
TRBV6-1	NA	TRBD1	TRBJ1-3	TGTGCCAGTCTCATTATCAGGGGGCAGGAAAACACCATATATTTT	CASLIIRGQENTIYF
TRBV4-1	few	NA	TRBJ1-4	TGCGCCAGCAGCGCCTACTACCCCACAGCAGTTAATGAAAAACTGTTTTTT	CASSAYYPTAVNEKLFF
TRBV30	once	NA	TRBJ1-2	TGTGCCTGGAGTGCCCAACTTAACTATGGCTACACCTTC	CAWSAQLNYGYTF
TRBV19	NA	NA	TRBJ1-6	TGTGCCAGTAGTATAGGTGGAGTTAAGAATTCACCCCTCCACTTT	CASSIGGVKNSPLHF
TRBV5-4	NA	NA	TRBJ2-6	TGTGCCAGCAGCTCAAATCCATTTAACGTCCTGACTTTC	CASSSNPFNVLTF